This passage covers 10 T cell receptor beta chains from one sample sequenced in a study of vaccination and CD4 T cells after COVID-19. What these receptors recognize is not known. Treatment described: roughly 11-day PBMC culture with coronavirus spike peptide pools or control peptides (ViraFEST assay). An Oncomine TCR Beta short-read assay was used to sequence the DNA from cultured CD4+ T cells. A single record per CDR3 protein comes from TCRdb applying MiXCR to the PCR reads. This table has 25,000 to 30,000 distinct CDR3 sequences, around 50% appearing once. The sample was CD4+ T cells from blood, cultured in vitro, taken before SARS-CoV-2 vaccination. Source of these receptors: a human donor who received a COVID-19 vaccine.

The CDR3 DNA sequence: TGCGCCAGCAGCCAGCCACAGGGTGGGGAAGCTTTCTTT. Residues: CASSQPQGGEAFF. This sequence joins TRBV4-1 and TRBJ1-1, with D possibly being TRBD1 (6 bases). The V end was cut by 3 bases, the J end by 8 bases, with 13 bases between. From germline, CDR1 is MGHRA and CDR2 YSYEKL. The CDR3 consists of 13 residues.

CDR3 sequence (DNA): TGTGCCAGCAGTTCGACTAGCGGGGGACCAGATACGCAGTATTTT. It yields the protein CASSSTSGGPDTQYF. V gene TRBV6-5 combines with J gene TRBJ2-3; 12 nucleotides line up with TRBD2. Germline V CDR1 and CDR2: MNHEY, SVGAGI. The CDR3 sequence is 15 residues long. The V gene end was trimmed by 4 bases and the J gene end by 4 bases; junction bases not matched to a gene: 3.

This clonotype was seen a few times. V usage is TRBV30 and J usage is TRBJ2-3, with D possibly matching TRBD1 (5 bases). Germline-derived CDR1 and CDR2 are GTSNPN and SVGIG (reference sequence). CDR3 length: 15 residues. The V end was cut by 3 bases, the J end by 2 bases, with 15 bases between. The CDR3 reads CAWRGRVLATDTQYF. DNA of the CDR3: TGTGCCTGGAGAGGCAGGGTTCTGGCCACAGATACGCAGTATTTT.

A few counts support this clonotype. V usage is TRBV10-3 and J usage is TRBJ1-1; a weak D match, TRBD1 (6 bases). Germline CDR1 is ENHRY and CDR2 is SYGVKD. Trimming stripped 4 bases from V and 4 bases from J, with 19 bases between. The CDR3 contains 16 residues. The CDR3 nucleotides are TGTGCCATCAGTGGGGGACTGAAGGAAGGGGGCACTGAAGCTTTCTTT. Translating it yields CAISGGLKEGGTEAFF.

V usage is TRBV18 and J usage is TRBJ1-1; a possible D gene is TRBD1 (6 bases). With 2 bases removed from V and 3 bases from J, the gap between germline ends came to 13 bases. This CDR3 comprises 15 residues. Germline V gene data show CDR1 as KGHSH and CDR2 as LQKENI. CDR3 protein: CASSPGQKVDTEAFF. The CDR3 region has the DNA TGTGCCAGCTCACCAGGACAGAAGGTGGACACTGAAGCTTTCTTT. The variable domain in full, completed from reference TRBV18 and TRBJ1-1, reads NAGVMQNPRHLVRRRGQEARLRCSPMKGHSHVYWYRQLPEEGLKFMVYLQKENIIDESGMPKERFSAEFPKEGPSILRIQQVVRGDSAAYFCASSPGQKVDTEAFFGQGTRLTVV.

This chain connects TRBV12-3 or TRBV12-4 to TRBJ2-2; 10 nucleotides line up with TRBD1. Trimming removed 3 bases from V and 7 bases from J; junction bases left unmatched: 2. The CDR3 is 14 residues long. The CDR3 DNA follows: TGTGCCAGCAGTTTGACAGGGGGCCACGGGGAGCTGTTTTTT. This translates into CASSLTGGHGELFF.

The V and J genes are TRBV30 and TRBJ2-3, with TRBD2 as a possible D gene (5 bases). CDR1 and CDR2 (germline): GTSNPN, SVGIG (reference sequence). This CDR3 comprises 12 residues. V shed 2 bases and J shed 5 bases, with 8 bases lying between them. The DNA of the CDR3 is TGTGCCTGGAGTACCGGGGTAGATACGCAGTATTTT. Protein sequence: CAWSTGVDTQYF.

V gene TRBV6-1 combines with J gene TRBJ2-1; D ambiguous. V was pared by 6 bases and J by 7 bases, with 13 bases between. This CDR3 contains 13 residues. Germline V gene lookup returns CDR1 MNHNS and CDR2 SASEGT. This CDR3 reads CASSASPRNEQFF. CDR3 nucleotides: TGTGCCAGCAGCGCCTCTCCTAGGAATGAGCAGTTCTTC.

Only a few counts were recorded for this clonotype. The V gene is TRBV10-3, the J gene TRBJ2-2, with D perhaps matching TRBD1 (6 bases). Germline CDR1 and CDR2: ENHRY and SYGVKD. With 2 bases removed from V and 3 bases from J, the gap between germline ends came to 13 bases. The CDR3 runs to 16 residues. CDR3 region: CAISEDIKGDTGELFF. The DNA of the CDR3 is TGTGCCATCAGTGAGGACATAAAGGGGGACACCGGGGAGCTGTTTTTT.

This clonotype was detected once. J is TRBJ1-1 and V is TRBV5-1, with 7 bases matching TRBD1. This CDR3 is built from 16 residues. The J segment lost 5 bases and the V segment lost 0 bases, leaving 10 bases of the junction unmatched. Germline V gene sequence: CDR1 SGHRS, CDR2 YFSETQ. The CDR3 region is CASSLDPRGQRTEAFF. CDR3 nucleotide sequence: TGCGCCAGCAGCTTGGATCCGAGGGGGCAACGGACTGAAGCTTTCTTT.